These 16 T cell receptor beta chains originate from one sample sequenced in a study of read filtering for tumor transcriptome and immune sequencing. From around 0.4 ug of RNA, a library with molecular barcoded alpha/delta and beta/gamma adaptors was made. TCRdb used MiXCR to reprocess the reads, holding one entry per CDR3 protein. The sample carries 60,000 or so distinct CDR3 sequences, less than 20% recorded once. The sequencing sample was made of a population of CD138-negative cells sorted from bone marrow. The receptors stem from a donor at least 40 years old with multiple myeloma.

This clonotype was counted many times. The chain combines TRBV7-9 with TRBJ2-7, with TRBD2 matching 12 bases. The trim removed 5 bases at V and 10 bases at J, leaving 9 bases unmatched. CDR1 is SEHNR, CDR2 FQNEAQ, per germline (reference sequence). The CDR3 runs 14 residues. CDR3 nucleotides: TGTGCCAGCAGCGACCGGACTAGCGGGATGGCTCAGTACTTC. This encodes CASSDRTSGMAQYF.

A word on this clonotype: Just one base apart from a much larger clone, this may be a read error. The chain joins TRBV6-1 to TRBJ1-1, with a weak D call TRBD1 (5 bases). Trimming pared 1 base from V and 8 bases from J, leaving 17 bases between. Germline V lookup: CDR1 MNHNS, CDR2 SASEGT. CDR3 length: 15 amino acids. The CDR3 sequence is CASSEGIPGQSEAFF. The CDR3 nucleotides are TGTGCCAGCAGTGAAGGGATCCCGGGGCAATCAGAAGCTTTCTTT.

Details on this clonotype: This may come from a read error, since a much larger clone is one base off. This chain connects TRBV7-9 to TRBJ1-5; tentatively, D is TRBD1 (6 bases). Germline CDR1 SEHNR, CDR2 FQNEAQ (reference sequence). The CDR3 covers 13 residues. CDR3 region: CPSSGGGTQPQHF. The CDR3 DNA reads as TGTCCCAGCTCCGGAGGGGGAACCCAGCCCCAGCATTTT.

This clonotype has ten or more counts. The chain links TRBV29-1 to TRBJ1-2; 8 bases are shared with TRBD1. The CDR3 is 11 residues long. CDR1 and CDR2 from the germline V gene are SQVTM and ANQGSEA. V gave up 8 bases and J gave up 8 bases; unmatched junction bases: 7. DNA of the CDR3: TGCAGCACCCGACAGGGGCACGGCTACACCTTC. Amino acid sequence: CSTRQGHGYTF. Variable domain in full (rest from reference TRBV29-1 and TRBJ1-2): SAVISQKPSRDICQRGTSLTIQCQVDSQVTMMFWYRQQPGQSLTLIATANQGSEATYESGFVIDKFPISRPNLTFSTLTVSNMSPEDSSIYLCSTRQGHGYTFGSGTRLTVV.

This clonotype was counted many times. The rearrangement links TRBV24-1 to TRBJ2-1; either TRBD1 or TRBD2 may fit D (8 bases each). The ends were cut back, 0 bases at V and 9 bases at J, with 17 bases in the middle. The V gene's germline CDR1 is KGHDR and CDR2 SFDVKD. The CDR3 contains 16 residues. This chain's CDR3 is CATSDLAGGTGGEQFF. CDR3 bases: TGTGCCACCAGTGATTTGGCGGGAGGTACAGGGGGTGAGCAGTTCTTC.

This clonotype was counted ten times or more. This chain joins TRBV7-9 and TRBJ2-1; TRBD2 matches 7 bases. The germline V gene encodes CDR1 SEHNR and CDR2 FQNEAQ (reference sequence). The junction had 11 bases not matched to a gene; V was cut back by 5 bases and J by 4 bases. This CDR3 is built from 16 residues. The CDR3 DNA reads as TGTGCCAGCAGCCCCGTAGGCGGGAGTGGTTACAATGAGCAGTTCTTC. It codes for CASSPVGGSGYNEQFF. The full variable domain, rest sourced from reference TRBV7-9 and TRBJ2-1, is DTGVSQNPRHKITKRGQNVTFRCDPISEHNRLYWYRQTLGQGPEFLTYFQNEAQLEKSRLLSDRFSAERPKGSFSTLEIQRTEQGDSAMYLCASSPVGGSGYNEQFFGPGTRLTVL.

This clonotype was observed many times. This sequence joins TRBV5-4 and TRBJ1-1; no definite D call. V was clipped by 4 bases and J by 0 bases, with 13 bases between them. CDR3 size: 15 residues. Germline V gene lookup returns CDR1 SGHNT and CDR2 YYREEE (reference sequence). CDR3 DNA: TGTGCCAGCAGCCTACTAGCAGGAGTGAACACTGAAGCTTTCTTT. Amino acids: CASSLLAGVNTEAFF.

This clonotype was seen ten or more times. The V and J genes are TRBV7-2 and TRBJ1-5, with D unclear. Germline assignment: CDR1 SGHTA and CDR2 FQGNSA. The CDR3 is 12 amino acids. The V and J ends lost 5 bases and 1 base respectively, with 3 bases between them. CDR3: CASSRSNQPQHF. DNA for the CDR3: TGTGCCAGCAGCCGAAGCAATCAGCCCCAGCATTTT.

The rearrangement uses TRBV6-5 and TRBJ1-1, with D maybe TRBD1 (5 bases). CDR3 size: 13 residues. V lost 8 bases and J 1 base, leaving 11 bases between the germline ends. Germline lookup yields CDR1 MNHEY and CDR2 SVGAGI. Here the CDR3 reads CASGSTGNTEAFF. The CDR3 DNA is TGTGCCAGCGGCTCAACAGGGAACACTGAAGCTTTCTTT.

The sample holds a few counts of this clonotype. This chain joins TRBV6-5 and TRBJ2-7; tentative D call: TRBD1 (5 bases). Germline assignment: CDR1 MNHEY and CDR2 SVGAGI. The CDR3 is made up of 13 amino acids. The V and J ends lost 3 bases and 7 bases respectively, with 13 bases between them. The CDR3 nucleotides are TGTGCCAGCAGTTATCAGGGAATGGGAGAGCAGTACTTC. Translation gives CASSYQGMGEQYF.

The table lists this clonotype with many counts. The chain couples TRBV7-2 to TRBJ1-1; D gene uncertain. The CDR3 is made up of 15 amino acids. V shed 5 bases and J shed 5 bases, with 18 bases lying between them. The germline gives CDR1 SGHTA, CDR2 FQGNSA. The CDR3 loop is CASSLWKEAGTEAFF. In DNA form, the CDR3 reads TGTGCCAGCAGCCTTTGGAAGGAGGCCGGGACTGAAGCTTTCTTT.

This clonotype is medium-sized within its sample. The CDR3 DNA sequence: TGCGCCAGCAGCACGACTAGCGGGTCCTACAATGAGCAGTTCTTC. Its translation: CASSTTSGSYNEQFF. This sequence joins TRBV5-1 and TRBJ2-1; 10 bases are shared with TRBD2. V shed 4 bases and J 1 base; nucleotides not matched to a gene: 2. The CDR3 sequence is 15 residues long. Per germline, CDR1 SGHRS and CDR2 YFSETQ.

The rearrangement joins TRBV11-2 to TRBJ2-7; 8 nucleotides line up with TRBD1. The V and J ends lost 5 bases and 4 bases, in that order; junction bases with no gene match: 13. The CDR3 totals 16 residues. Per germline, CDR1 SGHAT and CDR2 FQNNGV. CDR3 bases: TGTGCCAGCAGCACCACCCGGACAGGGCCAGGTTACGAGCAGTACTTC. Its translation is CASSTTRTGPGYEQYF.

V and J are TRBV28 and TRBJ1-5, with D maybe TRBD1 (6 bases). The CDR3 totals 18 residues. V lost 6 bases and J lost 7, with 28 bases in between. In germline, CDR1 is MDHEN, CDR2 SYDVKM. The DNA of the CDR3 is TGTGCCAGCAGCGTTACCCTACTCAGCACAGGGAAGGGACAGCCCCAGCATTTT. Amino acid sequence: CASSVTLLSTGKGQPQHF.

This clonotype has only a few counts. CDR3 sequence reads: CASSQERTGQETQYF. Written as DNA, the CDR3 is TGCGCCAGCAGCCAAGAGCGGACAGGGCAAGAGACCCAGTACTTC. This chain joins TRBV4-1 and TRBJ2-5; TRBD1 matches 8 bases. The germline CDR1 and CDR2 sequences are MGHRA and YSYEKL. J gave up 2 bases and V 0 bases, and 2 bases lay outside the gene matches. This CDR3 comprises 15 residues.

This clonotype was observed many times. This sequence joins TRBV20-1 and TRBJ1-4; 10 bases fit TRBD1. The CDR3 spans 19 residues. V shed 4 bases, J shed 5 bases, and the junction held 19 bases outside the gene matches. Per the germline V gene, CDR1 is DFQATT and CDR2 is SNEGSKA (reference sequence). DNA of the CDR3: TGCAGTGCTACCCCTCAAGGACAGGGGGGTGTGGAAGTAAATGAAAAACTGTTTTTT. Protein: CSATPQGQGGVEVNEKLFF.